Following are 26 T cell receptor beta chains from one sample sequenced in a study of T cells in localized non-small cell lung cancer. Produced via immunoSEQ multiplex PCR; TCRdb's table is partial and in-frame only. The table includes about 19,000 clones, around nine tenths detected once. The specimen was peripheral blood, collected before any cancer treatment. These TCRs come from a male donor at least 60 years old with stage I squamous cell lung carcinoma.

The chain employs TRBV15 and TRBJ2-3; 7 nucleotides match TRBD1. V lost 0 bases and J lost 2; bases outside the gene matches: 8. The CDR3 has 17 residues. The germline gives CDR1 LNHNV, CDR2 YYDKDF (reference sequence). The CDR3 reads CATSRDIGQEITDTQYF. The DNA of the CDR3 is TGTGCCACCAGCAGAGATATCGGACAGGAGATCACAGATACGCAGTATTTT.

This chain joins TRBV7-2 and TRBJ2-6; D might be TRBD1 (5 bases). Germline V gene lookup returns CDR1 SGHTA and CDR2 FQGNSA. The CDR3 spans 15 residues. Trimming took off 5 bases at V and 0 bases at J, with 8 bases between the two ends. The CDR3 nucleotides read TGTGCCAGCAGCCGAACAGGCTCTGGGGCCAACGTCCTGACTTTC. Its translation: CASSRTGSGANVLTF.

The rearrangement links TRBV5-4 to TRBJ2-3; D is unclear. This CDR3 is 13 amino acids long. V was shortened by 4 bases and J by 0 bases, with 6 bases between the two germline ends. Germline CDR1 reads SGHNT; CDR2 reads YYREEE (reference sequence). This CDR3 is CASSEDSTDTQYF. CDR3 DNA: TGTGCCAGCAGCGAGGACAGCACAGATACGCAGTATTTT. The whole variable domain, filled in from reference TRBV5-4 and TRBJ2-3, reads ETGVTQSPTHLIKTRGQQVTLRCSSQSGHNTVSWYQQALGQGPQFIFQYYREEENGRGNFPPRFSGLQFPNYSSELNVNALELDDSALYLCASSEDSTDTQYFGPGTRLTVL.

V and J are TRBV9 and TRBJ2-5; 9 bases are shared with TRBD2. V was pared by 0 bases and J by 4 bases, with 7 bases of the junction left unmatched. In germline, CDR1 is SGDLS, CDR2 YYNGEE. The CDR3 consists of 16 residues. This CDR3 reads CASSVASGRSGETQYF. CDR3 DNA sequence: TGTGCCAGCAGCGTAGCCAGCGGGAGGTCGGGAGAGACCCAGTACTTC.

This clone was picked up one time. The chain carries TRBV28 and TRBJ2-7; D is undetermined. Looked up from germline, CDR1 is MDHEN and CDR2 is SYDVKM. This CDR3 region has 15 residues. V was clipped by 2 bases and J by 5 bases, with 16 bases between them. The CDR3 DNA is TGTGCCAGCAGTTTAGAGTACCGGGCTTCTGACGAGCAGTACTTC. This encodes CASSLEYRASDEQYF. Full variable domain (missing parts from reference TRBV28 and TRBJ2-7): DVKVTQSSRYLVKRTGEKVFLECVQDMDHENMFWYRQDPGLGLRLIYFSYDVKMKEKGDIPEGYSVSREKKERFSLILESASTNQTSMYLCASSLEYRASDEQYFGPGTRLTVT.

The gene calls are TRBV28 and TRBJ1-3; possible D gene TRBD1, 6 bases. The CDR3 has 16 residues. From germline, CDR1 is MDHEN and CDR2 SYDVKM. Trimming cost V 2 bases and J 0 bases, with 11 bases left between them. The CDR3 nucleotides are TGTGCCAGCAGTTTAGACAGGTTGATCTCTGGAAACACCATATATTTT. It is translated as CASSLDRLISGNTIYF.

This chain links TRBV28 with TRBJ1-3; 8 nucleotides align to TRBD1. Looked up from germline, CDR1 is MDHEN and CDR2 is SYDVKM. V trimming: 7 bases; J trimming: 0 bases; junction bases outside the gene matches: 11. CDR3 size: 17 residues. The CDR3 spells CASTLAGQEVSGNTIYF. The CDR3, as DNA: TGTGCCAGCACCCTCGCGGGACAGGAGGTCTCTGGAAACACCATATATTTT.

The V call is TRBV7-9, the J call TRBJ2-3; 7 bases are shared with TRBD2. Germline CDR1 SEHNR, CDR2 FQNEAQ (reference sequence). After removal of 4 bases from V and 2 bases from J, the junction contained 6 bases not matched to a gene. The CDR3 runs 15 residues. The CDR3 spells CASSSQLALTDTQYF. As DNA, the CDR3 is TGTGCCAGCAGCTCGCAACTAGCGCTCACAGATACGCAGTATTTT.

The chain recombines TRBV27 with TRBJ2-5; a possible D gene is TRBD1 (6 bases). This CDR3 comprises 13 residues. From germline, CDR1 is MNHEY and CDR2 SMNVEV (reference sequence). V was cut by 6 bases and J by 3 bases, with 11 bases left in between. The CDR3 coding sequence is TGTGCCAGCAGCCCGGACAGCGAAGAGACCCAGTACTTC. It specifies CASSPDSEETQYF.

This chain uses TRBV18 with TRBJ1-3; 8 positions match TRBD1. This CDR3 region has 15 residues. Germline assignment: CDR1 KGHSH and CDR2 LQKENI. The V and J ends lost 3 bases and 0 bases, in that order; junction bases with no gene match: 1. This CDR3 is CASSPTGDSGNTIYF. The CDR3 coding sequence is TGTGCCAGCTCACCGACAGGGGACTCTGGAAACACCATATATTTT.

The V and J genes are TRBV30 and TRBJ2-7; 9 positions agree with TRBD2. Unmatched junction bases numbered 6, after V lost 3 bases and J lost 6 bases. The length of the CDR3 is 13 residues. CDR1 is GTSNPN and CDR2 is SVGIG in the germline V gene (reference sequence). The CDR3 region has the DNA TGTGCCTGGAGCAAAGCGGGAGGCCGCGAGCAGTACTTC. It specifies CAWSKAGGREQYF.

The chain carries TRBV19 and TRBJ1-3; no firm D call. Trimming pared 6 bases from V and 0 bases from J, leaving 6 bases between. Germline V gene lookup returns CDR1 LNHDA and CDR2 SQIVND (reference sequence). This CDR3 spans 13 amino acids. Here the CDR3 DNA reads TGTGCCAGTAGCCAGAGCTCTGGAAACACCATATATTTT. Its translation: CASSQSSGNTIYF. The full variable domain, its missing parts supplied by reference TRBV19 and TRBJ1-3, is DGGITQSPKYLFRKEGQNVTLSCEQNLNHDAMYWYRQDPGQGLRLIYYSQIVNDFQKGDIAEGYSVSREKKESFPLTVTSAQKNPTAFYLCASSQSSGNTIYFGEGSWLTVV.

The genes are TRBV15 and TRBJ1-4; D may be TRBD1 (5 bases). Germline V gives CDR1 LNHNV, CDR2 YYDKDF (reference sequence). CDR3 size: 13 residues. V gave up 1 base and J gave up 8 bases, with 8 bases separating them. The CDR3 DNA sequence: TGTGCCACCAGCAGAGTACAGGACGAAAAACTGTTTTTT. Protein sequence: CATSRVQDEKLFF.

This chain joins TRBV18 and TRBJ2-5, with 9 bases fitting TRBD2. Germline V gives CDR1 KGHSH, CDR2 LQKENI. The trim removed 3 bases at V and 5 bases at J, leaving 1 base unmatched. The CDR3 covers 13 residues. As DNA, the CDR3 is TGTGCCAGCTCACCGAGCGGGAGGGAGACCCAGTACTTC. Translated, it gives CASSPSGRETQYF.

The rearrangement joins TRBV9 to TRBJ1-2; 8 positions agree with TRBD1. The length of the CDR3 is 12 residues. V lost 4 bases to trimming and J lost 4 bases; unmatched junction nucleotides: 0. Per the germline V gene, CDR1 is SGDLS and CDR2 is YYNGEE. CDR3 in amino acids: CASSQGAYGYTF. The CDR3 region has the DNA TGTGCCAGCAGCCAGGGGGCCTATGGCTACACCTTC.

This chain links TRBV19 with TRBJ1-3; unclear D gene. Germline CDR1 reads LNHDA; CDR2 reads SQIVND (reference sequence). This CDR3 has 14 residues. Trimming removed 7 bases from V and 1 base from J, with 11 bases in between. The CDR3 reads CASTLRTSGNTIYF. DNA of the CDR3: TGTGCCAGTACCCTCCGGACGTCTGGAAACACCATATATTTT.

The genes are TRBV12-5 and TRBJ2-5; D is possibly TRBD1 (6 bases). Germline CDR1 reads LGHNT; CDR2 reads FRNRAP. Trimming shortened V by 0 bases and J by 5 bases, and 16 bases separated the two germline ends. This CDR3 has 16 residues. As DNA, the CDR3 is TGTGCTAGTGGTTTGGTACAGACAGGAGGTTCGGAGACCCAGTACTTC. Encoded protein: CASGLVQTGGSETQYF.

The genes are TRBV7-9 and TRBJ1-5, with D maybe TRBD1 (6 bases). The CDR3 totals 16 residues. The germline V gene has CDR1 SEHNR and CDR2 FQNEAQ (reference sequence). The V gene lost 5 bases and the J gene lost 5 bases, with 19 bases spanning the gap. CDR3 coding DNA: TGTGCCAGCAGCCCGGGAGGTGGGGGCACGGATCAGCCCCAGCATTTT. This encodes CASSPGGGGTDQPQHF.

This sequence joins TRBV4-3 and TRBJ2-2, with D uncertain. There are 12 residues in the CDR3. Between the trimmed V and J ends, which lost 1 base and 7 bases, there was a span of 4 bases. The germline CDR1 and CDR2 sequences are LGHNA and YSLEER. CDR3 region: CASSQGHGELFF. CDR3 bases: TGCGCCAGCAGCCAAGGACACGGGGAGCTGTTTTTT.

CDR3 region: CASSMILGNSYEQYF. In DNA form, the CDR3 reads TGTGCCAGTAGTATGATACTCGGGAACTCCTACGAGCAGTACTTC. This chain joins TRBV19 and TRBJ2-7; TRBD2 is a possible D gene (5 bases). Germline V gene data show CDR1 as LNHDA and CDR2 as SQIVND (reference sequence). Trimming left V 3 bases short and J 0 bases short, with 12 bases between. The CDR3 extends over 15 amino acids.

CDR3 in DNA: TGTGCCAGTAGTAGTGGGACTAGCGGGACCTACGAGCAGTACTTC. It specifies CASSSGTSGTYEQYF. The rearrangement uses TRBV19 and TRBJ2-7; 13 bases align to TRBD2. The CDR3 runs to 15 residues. Unmatched junction bases numbered 2, after V lost 4 bases and J lost 2 bases. Germline V gene lookup returns CDR1 LNHDA and CDR2 SQIVND (reference sequence). Drawing the rest from reference TRBV19 and TRBJ2-7, the complete variable domain is DGGITQSPKYLFRKEGQNVTLSCEQNLNHDAMYWYRQDPGQGLRLIYYSQIVNDFQKGDIAEGYSVSREKKESFPLTVTSAQKNPTAFYLCASSSGTSGTYEQYFGPGTRLTVT.

The CDR3 nucleotides read TGCGCCAGCAGCCCCCGGGACAGGGGTTCGGAGAACACTGAAGCTTTCTTT. As protein: CASSPRDRGSENTEAFF. This chain connects TRBV5-1 to TRBJ1-1, with TRBD1 matching over 10 bases. CDR1 SGHRS and CDR2 YFSETQ come from the germline V gene. The CDR3 contains 17 residues. J gave up 1 base and V 4 bases, and 10 bases lay outside the gene matches.

The rearrangement joins TRBV28 to TRBJ2-7, with a weak D call TRBD1 (6 bases). The length of the CDR3 is 13 residues. CDR1 and CDR2 from the germline V gene are MDHEN and SYDVKM. The V and J ends lost 7 bases and 6 bases respectively, with 16 bases between them. This chain's CDR3 is CASTAGAPSEQYF. DNA for the CDR3: TGTGCCAGCACGGCAGGGGCCCCCAGCGAGCAGTACTTC.

V is TRBV21-1 and J is TRBJ1-5. TRBV21-1 is reported as a pseudogene. CDR3 length: 13 amino acids. The CDR3 DNA follows: TGTGCCAGCAGCCGGACCGAGGGTCAGCCCCAGCATTTT. Protein: CASSRTEGQPQHF.

V and J are TRBV5-1 and TRBJ1-4; D gene unclear. CDR1 SGHRS and CDR2 YFSETQ come from the germline V gene. The germline V and J ends were trimmed by 5 bases and 4 bases, with 9 bases remaining between them. The CDR3 sequence is 13 residues long. The CDR3 loop reads CASSNSHNEKLFF. CDR3 DNA: TGCGCCAGCAGTAACAGCCATAATGAAAAACTGTTTTTT.

The chain combines TRBV11-2 with TRBJ2-4; D possibly corresponds to TRBD2 (6 bases). This CDR3 is built from 17 residues. The V end lost 4 bases, the J end lost 9 bases, and 25 bases lay between the germline ends. Germline values: CDR1 SGHAT, CDR2 FQNNGV. The CDR3 DNA reads as TGTGCCAGCAGCTCCCAGCAGGTAGCGGAGCTGCTGGGCATTCAGTACTTC. Translated, it gives CASSSQQVAELLGIQYF.